The entry that follows covers one T cell receptor beta chain sequence. Profiled with immunoSEQ multiplex PCR; TCRdb holds only in-frame clones, not every one. The sample shows about 140,000 clones, around 92% of them seen only once. The V segment lost 2 bases and the J segment 1 base; nucleotides outside the gene matches: 11. The CDR3 covers 17 residues. Germline CDR1 MNHEY, CDR2 SVGEGT. The sample comes from a study of T cell responses to AZD1222 COVID-19 vaccine. This TCR came from an adult in good health. The sample in question was peripheral blood, obtained on day 0 of AZD1222 vaccination. The chain recombines TRBV6-2 or TRBV6-3 with TRBJ2-7; 7 nucleotides match TRBD1. The CDR3 is CASSYPPYRQGSYEQYF. The CDR3 coding sequence is TGTGCCAGCAGTTACCCACCCTACCGACAGGGTTCCTACGAGCAGTACTTC.